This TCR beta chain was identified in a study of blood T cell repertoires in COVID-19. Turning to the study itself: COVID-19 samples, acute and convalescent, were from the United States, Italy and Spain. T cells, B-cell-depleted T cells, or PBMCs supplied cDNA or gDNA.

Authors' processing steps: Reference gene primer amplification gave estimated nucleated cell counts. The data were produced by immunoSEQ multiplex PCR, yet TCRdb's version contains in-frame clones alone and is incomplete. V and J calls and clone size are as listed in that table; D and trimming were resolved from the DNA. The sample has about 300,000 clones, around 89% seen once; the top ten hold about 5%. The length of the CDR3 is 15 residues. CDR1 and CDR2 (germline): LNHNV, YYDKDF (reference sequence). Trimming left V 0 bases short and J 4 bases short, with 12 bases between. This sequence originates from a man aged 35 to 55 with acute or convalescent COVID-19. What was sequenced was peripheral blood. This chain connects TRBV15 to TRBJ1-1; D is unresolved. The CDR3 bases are TGTGCCACCAGCAGAGACGCGGGGTGGGGCACTGAAGCTTTCTTT. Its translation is CATSRDAGWGTEAFF.